Below, one T cell receptor (beta chain) is given with its context. The sample comes from a study of blood T cell dynamics during melanoma immunotherapy. Specified time point: week 3, after first cycle of checkpoint inhibitor. Blood was drawn before treatment and at week 3 after checkpoint blockade. Prior systemic cancer therapy, immunosuppressant use and other active malignancies excluded patients. This CDR3 is built from 15 residues. The V gene's germline CDR1 is MDHEN and CDR2 SYDVKM. V lost 3 bases, J lost 3 bases, and 9 bases lay in between. The repertoire was sequenced with immunoSEQ multiplex PCR; TCRdb's copy has only in-frame clones and lacks some. The sample holds 25,000 to 35,000 clones, roughly 84% seen once.

The material sequenced was blood, taken from a patient treated with checkpoint blockade. The rearrangement joins TRBV28 to TRBJ2-6, with TRBD2 as a possible D gene (6 bases). The clonotype was recovered from a human donor with melanoma. In DNA form, the CDR3 reads TGTGCCAGCAGTTTGATGGGGGGTGGGGCCAACGTCCTGACTTTC. This sequence encodes CASSLMGGGANVLTF.